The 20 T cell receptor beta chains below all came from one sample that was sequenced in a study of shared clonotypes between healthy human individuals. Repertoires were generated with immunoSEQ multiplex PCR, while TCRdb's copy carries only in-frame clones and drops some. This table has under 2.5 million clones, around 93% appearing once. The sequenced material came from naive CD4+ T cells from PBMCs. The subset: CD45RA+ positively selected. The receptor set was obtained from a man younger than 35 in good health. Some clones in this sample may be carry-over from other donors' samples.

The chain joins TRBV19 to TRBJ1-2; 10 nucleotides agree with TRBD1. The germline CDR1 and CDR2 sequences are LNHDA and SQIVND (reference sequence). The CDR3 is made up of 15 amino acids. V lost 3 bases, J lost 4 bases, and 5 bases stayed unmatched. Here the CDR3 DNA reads TGTGCCAGTAGTATGGCGGGACAGGGGACCTATGGCTACACCTTC. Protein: CASSMAGQGTYGYTF.

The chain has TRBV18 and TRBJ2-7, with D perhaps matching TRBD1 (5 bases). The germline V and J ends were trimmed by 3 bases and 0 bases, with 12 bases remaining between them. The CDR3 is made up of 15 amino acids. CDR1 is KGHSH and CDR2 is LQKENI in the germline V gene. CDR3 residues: CASSPLGVPSYEQYF. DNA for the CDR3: TGTGCCAGCTCACCGTTAGGGGTTCCCTCCTACGAGCAGTACTTC.

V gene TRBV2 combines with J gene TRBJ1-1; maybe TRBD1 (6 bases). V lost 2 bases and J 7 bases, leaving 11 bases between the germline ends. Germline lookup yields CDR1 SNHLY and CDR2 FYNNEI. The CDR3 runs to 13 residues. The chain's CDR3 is CASSEPGELEAFF. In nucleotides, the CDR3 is TGTGCCAGCAGTGAACCAGGGGAACTTGAAGCTTTCTTT. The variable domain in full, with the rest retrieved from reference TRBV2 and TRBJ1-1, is EPEVTQTPSHQVTQMGQEVILRCVPISNHLYFYWYRQILGQKVEFLVSFYNNEISEKSEIFDDQFSVERPDGSNFTLKIRSTKLEDSAMYFCASSEPGELEAFFGQGTRLTVV.

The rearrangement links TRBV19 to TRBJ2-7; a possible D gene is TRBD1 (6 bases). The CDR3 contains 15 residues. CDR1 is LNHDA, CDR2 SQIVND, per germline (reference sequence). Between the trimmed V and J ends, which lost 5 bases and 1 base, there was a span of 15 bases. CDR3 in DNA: TGTGCCAGTAGTCCCCGACAGGTTCTATCCTACGAGCAGTACTTC. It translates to CASSPRQVLSYEQYF.

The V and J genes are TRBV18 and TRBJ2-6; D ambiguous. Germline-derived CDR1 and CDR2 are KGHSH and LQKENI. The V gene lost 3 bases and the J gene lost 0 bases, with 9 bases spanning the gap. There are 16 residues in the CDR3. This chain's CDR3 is CASSPTQNSGANVLTF. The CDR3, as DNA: TGTGCCAGCTCACCGACCCAAAACTCTGGGGCCAACGTCCTGACTTTC.

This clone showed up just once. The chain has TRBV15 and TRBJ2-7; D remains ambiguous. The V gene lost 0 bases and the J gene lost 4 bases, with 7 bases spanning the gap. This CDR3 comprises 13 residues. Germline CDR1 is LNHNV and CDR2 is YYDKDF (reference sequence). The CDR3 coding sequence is TGTGCCACCAGCAGAGATATCGTGTACGAGCAGTACTTC. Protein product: CATSRDIVYEQYF.

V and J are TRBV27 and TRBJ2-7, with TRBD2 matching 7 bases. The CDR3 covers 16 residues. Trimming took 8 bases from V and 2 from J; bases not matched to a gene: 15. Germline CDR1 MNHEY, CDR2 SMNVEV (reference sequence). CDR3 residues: CASSYRGVGGTYEQYF. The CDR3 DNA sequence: TGTGCCAGCTCTTATCGGGGGGTAGGAGGTACCTACGAGCAGTACTTC.

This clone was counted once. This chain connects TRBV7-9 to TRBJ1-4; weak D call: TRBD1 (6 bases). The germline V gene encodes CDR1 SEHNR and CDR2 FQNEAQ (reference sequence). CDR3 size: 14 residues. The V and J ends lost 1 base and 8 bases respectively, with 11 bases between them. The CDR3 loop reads CASSLGTVREKLFF. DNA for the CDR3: TGTGCCAGCAGCTTAGGGACAGTACGAGAAAAACTGTTTTTT.

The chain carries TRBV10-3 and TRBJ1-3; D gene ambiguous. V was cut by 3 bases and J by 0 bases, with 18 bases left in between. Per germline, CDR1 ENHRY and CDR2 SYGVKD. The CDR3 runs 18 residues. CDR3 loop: CAISDLMSILSSGNTIYF. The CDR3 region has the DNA TGTGCCATCAGTGATCTGATGAGCATCTTGAGCTCTGGAAACACCATATATTTT.

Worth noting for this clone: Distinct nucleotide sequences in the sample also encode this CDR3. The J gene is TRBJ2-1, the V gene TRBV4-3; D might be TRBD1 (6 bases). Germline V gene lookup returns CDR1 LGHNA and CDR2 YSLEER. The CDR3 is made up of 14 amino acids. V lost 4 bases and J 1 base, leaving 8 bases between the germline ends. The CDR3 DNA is TGCGCCAGCAGCCGAACAGGGTCCTACAATGAGCAGTTCTTC. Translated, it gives CASSRTGSYNEQFF.

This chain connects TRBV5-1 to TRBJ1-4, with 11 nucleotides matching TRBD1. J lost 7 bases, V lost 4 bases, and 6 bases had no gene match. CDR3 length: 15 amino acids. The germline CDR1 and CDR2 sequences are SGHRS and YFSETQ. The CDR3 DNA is TGCGCCAGCAGCGTCACCGGGACAGGGGGTGAAAAACTGTTTTTT. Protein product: CASSVTGTGGEKLFF.

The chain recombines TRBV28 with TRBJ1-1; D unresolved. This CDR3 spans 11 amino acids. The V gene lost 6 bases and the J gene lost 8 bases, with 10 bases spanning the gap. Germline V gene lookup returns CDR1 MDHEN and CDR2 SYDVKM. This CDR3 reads CASRTVREAFF. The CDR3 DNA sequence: TGTGCCAGCAGGACCGTAAGGGAAGCTTTCTTT.

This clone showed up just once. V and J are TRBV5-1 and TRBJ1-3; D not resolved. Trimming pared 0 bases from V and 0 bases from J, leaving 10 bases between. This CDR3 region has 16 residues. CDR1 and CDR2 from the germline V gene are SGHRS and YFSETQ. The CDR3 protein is CASSLVTTDSGNTIYF. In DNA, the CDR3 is TGCGCCAGCAGCTTGGTGACGACTGACTCTGGAAACACCATATATTTT.

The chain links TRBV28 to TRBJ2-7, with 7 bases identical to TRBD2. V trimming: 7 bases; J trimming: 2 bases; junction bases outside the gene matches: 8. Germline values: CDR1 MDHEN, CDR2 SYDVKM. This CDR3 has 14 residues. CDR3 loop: CASTGTGGPYEQYF. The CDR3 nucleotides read TGTGCCAGCACTGGGACGGGAGGTCCCTACGAGCAGTACTTC. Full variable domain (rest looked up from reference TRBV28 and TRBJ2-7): DVKVTQSSRYLVKRTGEKVFLECVQDMDHENMFWYRQDPGLGLRLIYFSYDVKMKEKGDIPEGYSVSREKKERFSLILESASTNQTSMYLCASTGTGGPYEQYFGPGTRLTVT.

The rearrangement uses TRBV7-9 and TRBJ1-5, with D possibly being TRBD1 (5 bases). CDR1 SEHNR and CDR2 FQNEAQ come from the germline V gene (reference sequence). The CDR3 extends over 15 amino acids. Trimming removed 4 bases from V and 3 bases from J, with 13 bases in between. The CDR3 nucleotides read TGTGCCAGCAGCTCCTCGGACAACTTCAATCAGCCCCAGCATTTT. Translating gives CASSSSDNFNQPQHF.

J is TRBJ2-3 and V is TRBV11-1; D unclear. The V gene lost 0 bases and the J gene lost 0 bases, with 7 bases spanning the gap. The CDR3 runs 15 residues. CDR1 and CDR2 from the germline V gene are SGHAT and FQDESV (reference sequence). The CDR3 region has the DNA TGTGCCAGCAGCTTAGCGCCGGCGAGCACAGATACGCAGTATTTT. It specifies CASSLAPASTDTQYF.

For the CDR3, the DNA is TGTGCCAGCAGTTCCTATACAGGGACCGCTGAAGCTTTCTTT. It codes for CASSSYTGTAEAFF. This chain joins TRBV2 and TRBJ1-1, with a tentative D call TRBD1 (6 bases). The germline V gene encodes CDR1 SNHLY and CDR2 FYNNEI. The CDR3 extends over 14 amino acids. V shed 5 bases and J shed 6 bases, with 16 bases lying between them.

CDR3 in amino acids: CASSANGGSGANVLTF. DNA for the CDR3: TGTGCCAGCAGTGCCAATGGGGGTTCTGGGGCCAACGTCCTGACTTTC. This chain uses TRBV27 with TRBJ2-6; perhaps D is TRBD1 or TRBD2 (5 bases each). Trimming removed 5 bases from V and 1 base from J, with 12 bases in between. Germline CDR1 and CDR2: MNHEY and SMNVEV (reference sequence). The CDR3 sequence is 16 residues long.

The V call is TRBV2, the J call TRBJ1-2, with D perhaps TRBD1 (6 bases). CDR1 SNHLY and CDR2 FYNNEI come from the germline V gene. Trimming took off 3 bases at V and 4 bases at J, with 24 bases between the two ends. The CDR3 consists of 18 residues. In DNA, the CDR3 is TGTGCCAGCAGTGATAGGGGCCCTCGGACAGAGGCTCCCTATGGCTACACCTTC. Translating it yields CASSDRGPRTEAPYGYTF.

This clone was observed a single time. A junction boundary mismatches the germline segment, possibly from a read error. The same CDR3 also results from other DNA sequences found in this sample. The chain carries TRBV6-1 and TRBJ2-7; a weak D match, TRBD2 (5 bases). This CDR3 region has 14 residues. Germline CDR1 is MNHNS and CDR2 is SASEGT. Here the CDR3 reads CASSRTGSSYEQYF. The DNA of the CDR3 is TGTGCCAGCAGTAGGACGGGAAGCTCCTACGAGCAGTACTTT.